This TCR beta chain was captured in a study of human T cells and chemical hapten exposure. The CDR3 length is 14 residues. V gave up 3 bases and J gave up 3 bases, with 9 bases separating them. MiXCR was run by TCRdb on the 5' RACE reads, yielding one entry per CDR3 protein. The table records 65,000 to 90,000 distinct CDR3 sequences, more than 15% of them present only once. Unfractionated whole blood was the source of the extracted total RNA. This receptor was taken from a female donor in good health. V usage is TRBV12-3 or TRBV12-4 and J usage is TRBJ1-5; a weak D match, TRBD1 (5 bases). As DNA, the CDR3 is TGTGCCAGCAGTTTGGCGGACACCAATCAGCCCCAGCATTTT. Translated, it gives CASSLADTNQPQHF.